This T cell receptor (beta chain) was retrieved from a study of Ad26.COV2.S vaccination and SARS-CoV-2 variants. Study overall: Once, or twice with 56 days between doses, Ad26.COV2.S was given intramuscularly.

The protocol was immunoSEQ multiplex PCR, while the TCRdb copy is restricted to in-frame clones and leaves out a portion. The sample holds nearly 400,000 clones, about 89% seen once. CDR1 SGHNT and CDR2 YYREEE come from the germline V gene (reference sequence). J was trimmed by 0 bases and V by 3 bases; bases with no gene match: 8. The CDR3 is made up of 18 amino acids. This sample's treatment: roughly 20 received Ad26.COV2.S at low or high dose, single or two shots; roughly 5 received placebo; per-sample allocation not given. Sampling happened 63 days after the first vaccine or placebo injection. An Ad26 vector expressing Wuhan-strain SARS-CoV-2 spike served as the vaccine.

The sequences come from peripheral blood, collected in a trial of Ad26.COV2.S vaccine versus placebo. The receptor comes from a person aged 18 to 59 who received the Ad26.COV2.S COVID-19 vaccine or a placebo. This rearrangement joins TRBV5-4 to TRBJ2-2; 10 nucleotides align to TRBD2. The CDR3 spells CASSSGLATSPNTGELFF. CDR3 sequence (DNA): TGTGCCAGCAGCTCGGGACTAGCGACCTCCCCGAACACCGGGGAGCTGTTTTTT.